This T cell receptor beta chain appears in the sequencing data of a study of OX40 agonist ivuxolimab in advanced cancers. Across the study: A history of anti-PD-1, anti-PD-L1 or anti-CTLA-4 therapy was acceptable, and 40% to 45% had some. Partial responses were recorded for three patients, including one with hepatocellular carcinoma and two with cutaneous melanoma.

As regards this clone: Its antigen remains unknown.

Overall study findings and caveats: At 0.1 to 3.0 mg/kg, CD4+ and CD8+ blood T cells expanded clonally by week 6.

Sequenced by immunoSEQ multiplex PCR; TCRdb stores in-frame clones only, minus some. The table lists more than 45,000 clones, nearly 90% of them singletons, with roughly 1.5% in the top ten. This specimen was CD4+ or CD8+ T cells sorted from blood, taken in a trial of the OX40 agonist ivuxolimab. This TCR came from an adult with an advanced solid tumor such as melanoma, head and neck, liver or kidney cancer.

CDR3 loop: CASSSSGSGYEQYF. The CDR3 DNA is TGTGCCAGCAGTTCTAGCGGGAGTGGCTACGAGCAGTACTTC. The V call is TRBV6-5, the J call TRBJ2-5, with 10 bases aligning to TRBD2. With the DNA end fitting TRBJ2-7 better, the J assignment may be wrong. There are 14 residues in the CDR3. Germline V gives CDR1 MNHEY, CDR2 SVGAGI.